This TCR beta chain is from a study of blood T cell repertoires in COVID-19. Background on the study: The origin of the acute and convalescent COVID-19 samples was the United States, Italy and Spain. T cells, B-cell-depleted T cells, or PBMCs provided the cDNA or gDNA that served as material.

The protocol was immunoSEQ multiplex PCR, while the TCRdb copy is restricted to in-frame clones and leaves out a portion. The table lists about 95,000 clones, around 81% of them singletons. V was trimmed by 1 base and J by 6 bases, leaving 10 bases between them. The CDR3 length is 14 residues. Germline CDR1 reads MGHRA; CDR2 reads YSYEKL. The J gene is TRBJ2-1, the V gene TRBV4-1; perhaps TRBD2 as D (5 bases). This sequence was found in a man at least 80 years old with COVID-19, enrolled during active disease. The sample consisted of peripheral blood. The CDR3: CASSQGLLGNEQFF. The DNA for the CDR3 is TGCGCCAGCAGCCAAGGGCTACTAGGCAATGAGCAGTTCTTC.